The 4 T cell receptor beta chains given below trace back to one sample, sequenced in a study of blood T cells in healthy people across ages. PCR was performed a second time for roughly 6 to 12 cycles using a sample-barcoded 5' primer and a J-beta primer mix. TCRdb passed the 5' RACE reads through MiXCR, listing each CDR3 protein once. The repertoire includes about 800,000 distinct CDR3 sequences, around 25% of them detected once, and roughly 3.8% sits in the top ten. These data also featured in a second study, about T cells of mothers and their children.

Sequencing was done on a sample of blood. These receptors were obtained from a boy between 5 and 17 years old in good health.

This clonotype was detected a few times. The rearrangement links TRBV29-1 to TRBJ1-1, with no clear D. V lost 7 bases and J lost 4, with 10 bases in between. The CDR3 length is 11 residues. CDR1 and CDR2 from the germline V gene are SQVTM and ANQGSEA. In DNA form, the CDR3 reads TGCAGCGCCTCCGGGAGCACTGAAGCTTTCTTT. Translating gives CSASGSTEAFF.

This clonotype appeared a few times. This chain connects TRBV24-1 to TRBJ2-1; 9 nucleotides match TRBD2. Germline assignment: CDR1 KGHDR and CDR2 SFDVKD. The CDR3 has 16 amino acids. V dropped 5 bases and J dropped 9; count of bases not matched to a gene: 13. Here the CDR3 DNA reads TGTGCCACCAGTGGGGCTAGCGGGGCTCGTTTGAGTGAGCAGTTCTTC. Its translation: CATSGASGARLSEQFF.

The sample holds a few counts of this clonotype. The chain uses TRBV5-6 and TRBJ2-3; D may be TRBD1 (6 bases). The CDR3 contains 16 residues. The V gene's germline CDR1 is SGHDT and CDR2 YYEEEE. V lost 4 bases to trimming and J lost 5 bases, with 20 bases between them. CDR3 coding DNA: TGTGCCAGCAGCCCCTCCGGGACAAGCAGTGTAGATACGCAGTATTTT. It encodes CASSPSGTSSVDTQYF.

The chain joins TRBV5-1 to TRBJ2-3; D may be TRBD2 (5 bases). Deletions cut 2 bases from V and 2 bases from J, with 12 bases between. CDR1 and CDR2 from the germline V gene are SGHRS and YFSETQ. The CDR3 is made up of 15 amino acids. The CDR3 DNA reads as TGCGCCAGCAGCTTAGAGGGATCAACCACAGATACGCAGTATTTT. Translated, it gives CASSLEGSTTDTQYF.